This T cell receptor (beta chain) was recorded in a study of regulatory T cells in long-lasting Graves disease. This clonotype was found many times. Sample time point: persistent/refractory GD, antithyroid drugs over 5 years with positive TRAb. PBMCs were the source of the RNA used for TCR sequencing. Graves' disease diagnoses followed American Thyroid Association guidelines. Each of the patients was recruited from an endocrinology department situated in Xi'an, China. From germline, CDR1 is MNHEY and CDR2 SMNVEV (reference sequence). Trimming pared 4 bases from V and 2 bases from J, leaving 11 bases between. CDR3 length: 14 amino acids. Assembly of TCR beta libraries relied on iRepertoire HTBI primers together with Arm-PCR of CDR3 regions. MiXCR, applied by TCRdb to the multiplex PCR reads, yields one record per CDR3 protein. The sample holds approximately 360,000 distinct CDR3 sequences; roughly 20% are singletons and the top ten take 28%.

The TCR was taken from a woman aged 35 to 49 with Graves disease. The V gene is TRBV27, the J gene TRBJ1-1; weak D call: TRBD1 (6 bases). The sample consisted of peripheral blood mononuclear cells (PBMCs), taken when the disease was refractory, from a patient treated with antithyroid drugs. The CDR3, as DNA: TGTGCCAGCAGTTCTTGGACAGTCAACACTGAAGCTTTCTTT. Translating it yields CASSSWTVNTEAFF.